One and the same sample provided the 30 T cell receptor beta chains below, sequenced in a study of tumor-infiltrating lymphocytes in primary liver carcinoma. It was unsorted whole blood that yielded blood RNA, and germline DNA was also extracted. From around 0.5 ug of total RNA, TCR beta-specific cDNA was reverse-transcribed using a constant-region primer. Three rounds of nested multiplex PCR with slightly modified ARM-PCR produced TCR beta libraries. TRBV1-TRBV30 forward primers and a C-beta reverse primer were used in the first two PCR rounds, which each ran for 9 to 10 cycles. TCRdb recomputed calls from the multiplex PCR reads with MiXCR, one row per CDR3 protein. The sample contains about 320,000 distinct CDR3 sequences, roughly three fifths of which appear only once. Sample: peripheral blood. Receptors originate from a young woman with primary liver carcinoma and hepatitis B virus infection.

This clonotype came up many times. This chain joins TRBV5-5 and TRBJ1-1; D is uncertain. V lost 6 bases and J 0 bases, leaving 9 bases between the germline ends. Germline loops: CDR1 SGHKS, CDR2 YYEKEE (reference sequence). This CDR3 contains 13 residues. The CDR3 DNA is TGTGCCAGCATCTTAGACTTGAACACTGAAGCTTTCTTT. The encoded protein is CASILDLNTEAFF. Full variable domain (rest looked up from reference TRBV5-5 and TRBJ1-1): DAGVTQSPTHLIKTRGQQVTLRCSPISGHKSVSWYQQVLGQGPQFIFQYYEKEERGRGNFPDRFSARQFPNYSSELNVNALLLGDSALYLCASILDLNTEAFFGQGTRLTVV.

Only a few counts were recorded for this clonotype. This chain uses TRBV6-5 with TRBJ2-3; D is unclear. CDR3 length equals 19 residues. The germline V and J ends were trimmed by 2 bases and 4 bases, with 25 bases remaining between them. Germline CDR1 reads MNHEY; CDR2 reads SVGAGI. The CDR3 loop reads CASSYNIPFGPVSADTQYF. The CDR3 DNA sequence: TGTGCCAGCAGTTACAACATCCCTTTTGGTCCAGTGAGCGCAGATACGCAGTATTTT.

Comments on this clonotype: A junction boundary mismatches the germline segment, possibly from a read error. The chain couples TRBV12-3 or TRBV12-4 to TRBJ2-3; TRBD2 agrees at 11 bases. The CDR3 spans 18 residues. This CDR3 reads CASSRPPTSGDDTDTQYF. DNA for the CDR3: TGTGCTAGCAGCCGCCCCCCGACTAGCGGGGACGACACAGATACGCAGTATTTT.

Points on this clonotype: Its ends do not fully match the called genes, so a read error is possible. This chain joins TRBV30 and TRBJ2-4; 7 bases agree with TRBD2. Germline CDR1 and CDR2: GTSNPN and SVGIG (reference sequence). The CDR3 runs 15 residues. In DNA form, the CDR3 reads TGTGCCTGGGGTGGGGGGGTTCTAGCCAAAAACACTCAGTACTTC. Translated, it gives CAWGGGVLAKNTQYF.

CDR3 DNA: TGTGCCAGCAGTCCGGTGGGAGGGCCCTACGAGCAGTACTTC. Protein: CASSPVGGPYEQYF. The rearrangement links TRBV12-3 or TRBV12-4 to TRBJ2-7; TRBD2 aligns across 7 bases. The trim removed 5 bases at V and 2 bases at J, leaving 6 bases unmatched. There are 14 residues in the CDR3.

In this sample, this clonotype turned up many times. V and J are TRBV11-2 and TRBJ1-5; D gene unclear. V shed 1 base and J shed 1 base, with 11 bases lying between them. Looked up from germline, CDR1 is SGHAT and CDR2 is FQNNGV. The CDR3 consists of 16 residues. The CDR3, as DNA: TGTGCCAGCAGCTTAGGAAGGATGGGGAGCAATCAGCCCCAGCATTTT. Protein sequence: CASSLGRMGSNQPQHF.

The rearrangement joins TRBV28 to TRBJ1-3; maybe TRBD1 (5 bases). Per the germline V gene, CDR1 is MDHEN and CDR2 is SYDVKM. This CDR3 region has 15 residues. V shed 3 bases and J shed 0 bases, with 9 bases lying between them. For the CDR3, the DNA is TGTGCCAGCAGTTTGTTGGGGGGCTCTGGAAACACCATATATTTT. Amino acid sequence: CASSLLGGSGNTIYF. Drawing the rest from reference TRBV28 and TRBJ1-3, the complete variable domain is DVKVTQSSRYLVKRTGEKVFLECVQDMDHENMFWYRQDPGLGLRLIYFSYDVKMKEKGDIPEGYSVSREKKERFSLILESASTNQTSMYLCASSLLGGSGNTIYFGEGSWLTVV.

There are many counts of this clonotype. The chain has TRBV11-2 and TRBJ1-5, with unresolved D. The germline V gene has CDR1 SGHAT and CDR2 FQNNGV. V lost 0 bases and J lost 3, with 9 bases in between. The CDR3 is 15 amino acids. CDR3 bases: TGTGCCAGCAGCTTAGATTACGGTTTCAATCAGCCCCAGCATTTT. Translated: CASSLDYGFNQPQHF. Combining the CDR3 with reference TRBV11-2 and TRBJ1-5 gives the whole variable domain EAGVAQSPRYKIIEKRQSVAFWCNPISGHATLYWYQQILGQGPKLLIQFQNNGVVDDSQLPKDRFSAERLKGVDSTLKIQPAKLEDSAVYLCASSLDYGFNQPQHFGDGTRLSIL.

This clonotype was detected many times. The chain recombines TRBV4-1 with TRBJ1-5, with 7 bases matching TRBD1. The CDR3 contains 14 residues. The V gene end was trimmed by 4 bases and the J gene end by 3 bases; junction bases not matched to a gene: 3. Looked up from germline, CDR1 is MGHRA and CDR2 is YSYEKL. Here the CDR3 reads CASSLGQVNQPQHF. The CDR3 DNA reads TGCGCCAGCAGCCTAGGACAGGTCAATCAGCCCCAGCATTTT.

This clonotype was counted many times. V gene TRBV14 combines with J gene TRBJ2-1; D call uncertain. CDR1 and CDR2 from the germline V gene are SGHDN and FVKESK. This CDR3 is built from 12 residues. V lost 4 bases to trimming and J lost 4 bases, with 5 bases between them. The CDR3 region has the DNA TGTGCCAGCAGCCGAGATTACAATGAGCAGTTCTTC. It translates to CASSRDYNEQFF.

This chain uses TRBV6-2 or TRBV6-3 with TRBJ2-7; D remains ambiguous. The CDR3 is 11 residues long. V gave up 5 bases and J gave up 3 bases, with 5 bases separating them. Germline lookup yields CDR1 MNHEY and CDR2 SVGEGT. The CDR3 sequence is CASSKVYEQYF. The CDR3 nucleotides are TGTGCCAGCAGTAAGGTCTACGAGCAGTACTTC.

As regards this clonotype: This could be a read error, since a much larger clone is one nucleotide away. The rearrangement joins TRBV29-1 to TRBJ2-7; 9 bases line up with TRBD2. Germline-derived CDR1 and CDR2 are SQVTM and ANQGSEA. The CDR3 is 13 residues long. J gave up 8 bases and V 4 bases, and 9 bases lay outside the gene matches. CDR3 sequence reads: CSVAAGGSTKQYF. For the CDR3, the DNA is TGCAGCGTTGCTGCGGGAGGGTCCACCAAGCAGTACTTC.

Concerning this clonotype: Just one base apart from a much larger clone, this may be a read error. The CDR3 loop is CASIRGTSNEQFF. CDR3 DNA sequence: TGTGCCAGCATCAGAGGGACTTCCAATGAGCAGTTCTTC. The chain recombines TRBV6-6 with TRBJ2-1; the D gene is possibly TRBD2 (6 bases). Germline V lookup: CDR1 MNHNY, CDR2 SVGAGI (reference sequence). There are 13 residues in the CDR3. V was cut by 7 bases and J by 6 bases, with 13 bases left in between.

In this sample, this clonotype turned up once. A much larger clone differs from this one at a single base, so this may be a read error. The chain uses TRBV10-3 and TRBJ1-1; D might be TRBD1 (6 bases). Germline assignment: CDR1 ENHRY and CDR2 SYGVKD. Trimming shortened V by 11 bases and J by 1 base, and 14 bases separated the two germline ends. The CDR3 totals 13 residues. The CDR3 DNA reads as TGTGCCGCCCGGACAGATGCGAACACTGAAGCTTTCTTT. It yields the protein CAARTDANTEAFF.

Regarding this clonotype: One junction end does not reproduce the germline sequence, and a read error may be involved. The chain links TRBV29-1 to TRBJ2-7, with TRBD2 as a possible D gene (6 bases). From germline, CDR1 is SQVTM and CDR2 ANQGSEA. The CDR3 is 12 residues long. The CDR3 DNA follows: TGCAACGTTGGCGGGAACGGGTACGAGCAGTACTTC. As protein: CNVGGNGYEQYF.

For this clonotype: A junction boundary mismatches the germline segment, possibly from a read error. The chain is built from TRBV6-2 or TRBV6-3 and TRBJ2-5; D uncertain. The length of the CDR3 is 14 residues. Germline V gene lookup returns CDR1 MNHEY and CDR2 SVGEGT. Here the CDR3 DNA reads TGTGTCAGCAGCTACTTCAACGGCAAGGAGACCCAGTACTTC. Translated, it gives CVSSYFNGKETQYF.

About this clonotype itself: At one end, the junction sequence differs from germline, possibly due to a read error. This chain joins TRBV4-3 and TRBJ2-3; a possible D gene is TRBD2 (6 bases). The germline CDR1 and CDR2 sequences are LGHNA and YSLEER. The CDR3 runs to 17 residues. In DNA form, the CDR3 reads TGCGCCAGAAGCCAAGAGGGGCCGGGACTGGTAGGGGATACGCAGTATTTT. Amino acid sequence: CARSQEGPGLVGDTQYF.

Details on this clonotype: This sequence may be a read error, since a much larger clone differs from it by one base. CDR3 residues: CVSSFSTDTQYF. CDR3 DNA sequence: TGTGTCAGCAGCTTCTCCACAGATACGCAGTATTTT. The J gene is TRBJ2-3, the V gene TRBV5-4; D ambiguous. The CDR3 contains 12 residues. Germline V gene sequence: CDR1 SGHNT, CDR2 YYREEE (reference sequence).

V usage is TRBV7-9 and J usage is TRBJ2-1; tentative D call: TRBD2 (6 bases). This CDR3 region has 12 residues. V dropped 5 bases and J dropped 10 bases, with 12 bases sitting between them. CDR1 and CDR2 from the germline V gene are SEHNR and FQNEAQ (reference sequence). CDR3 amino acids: CASSGTLLEQFF. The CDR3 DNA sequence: TGTGCCAGCAGCGGGACTCTGTTGGAGCAGTTCTTC.

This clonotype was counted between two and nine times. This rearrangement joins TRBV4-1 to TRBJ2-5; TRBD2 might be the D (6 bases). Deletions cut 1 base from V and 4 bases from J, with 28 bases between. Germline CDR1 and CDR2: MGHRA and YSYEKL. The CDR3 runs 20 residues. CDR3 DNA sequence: TGCGCCAGCAGCCAAGTCGTAACAGGCACGACGAGACTAGTCGCAGAGACCCAGTACTTC. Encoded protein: CASSQVVTGTTRLVAETQYF.

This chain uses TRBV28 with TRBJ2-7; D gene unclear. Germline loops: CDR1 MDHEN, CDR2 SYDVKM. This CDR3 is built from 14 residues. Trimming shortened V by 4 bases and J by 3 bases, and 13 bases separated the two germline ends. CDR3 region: CASSSTMGVYEQYF. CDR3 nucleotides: TGTGCCAGCAGTTCAACAATGGGTGTCTACGAGCAGTACTTC.

DNA for the CDR3: TGTGCCAGCAGTTACTCGAGGGGGACAGCAAAGAACTATGGCTACACCTTC. Translating gives CASSYSRGTAKNYGYTF. The chain carries TRBV6-5 and TRBJ1-2; 7 nucleotides line up with TRBD1. The CDR3 extends over 17 amino acids. Germline values: CDR1 MNHEY, CDR2 SVGAGI. Germline trimming cut 0 bases from V and 2 bases from J; bases unmatched to any gene: 9.

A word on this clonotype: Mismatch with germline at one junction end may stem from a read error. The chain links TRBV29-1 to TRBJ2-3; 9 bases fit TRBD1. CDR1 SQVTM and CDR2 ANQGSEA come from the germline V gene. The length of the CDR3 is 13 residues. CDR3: CGVGQGATDMQYF. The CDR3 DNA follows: TGCGGCGTGGGACAGGGAGCCACAGATATGCAGTATTTT.

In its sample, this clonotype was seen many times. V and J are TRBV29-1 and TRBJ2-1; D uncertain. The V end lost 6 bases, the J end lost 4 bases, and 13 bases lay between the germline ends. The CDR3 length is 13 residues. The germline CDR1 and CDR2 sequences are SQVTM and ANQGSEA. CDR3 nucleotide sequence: TGCAGCGTGAAACGAGCCTCATACAATGAGCAGTTCTTC. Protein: CSVKRASYNEQFF.

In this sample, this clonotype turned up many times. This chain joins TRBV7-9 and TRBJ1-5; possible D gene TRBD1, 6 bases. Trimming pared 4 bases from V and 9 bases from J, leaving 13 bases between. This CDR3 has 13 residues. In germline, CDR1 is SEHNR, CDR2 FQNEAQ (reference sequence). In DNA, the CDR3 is TGTGCCAGCAGCTCCAGGGGTGGTTGGCCCCAGCATTTT. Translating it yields CASSSRGGWPQHF.

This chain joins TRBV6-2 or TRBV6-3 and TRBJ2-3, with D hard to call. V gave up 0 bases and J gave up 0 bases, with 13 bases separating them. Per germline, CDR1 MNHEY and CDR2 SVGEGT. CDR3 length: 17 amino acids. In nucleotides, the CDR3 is TGTGCCAGCAGTTACTCCTGGCTTTTCGACAGCACAGATACGCAGTATTTT. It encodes CASSYSWLFDSTDTQYF.

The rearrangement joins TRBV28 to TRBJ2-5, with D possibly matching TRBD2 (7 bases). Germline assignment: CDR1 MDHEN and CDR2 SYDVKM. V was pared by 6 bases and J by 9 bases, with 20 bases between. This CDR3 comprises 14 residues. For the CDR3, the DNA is TGTGCCAGCAGGTTAAGGGGGAGGGAGATGGCCCAGTACTTC. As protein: CASRLRGREMAQYF. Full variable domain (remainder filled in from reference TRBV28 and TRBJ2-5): DVKVTQSSRYLVKRTGEKVFLECVQDMDHENMFWYRQDPGLGLRLIYFSYDVKMKEKGDIPEGYSVSREKKERFSLILESASTNQTSMYLCASRLRGREMAQYFGPGTRLLVL.

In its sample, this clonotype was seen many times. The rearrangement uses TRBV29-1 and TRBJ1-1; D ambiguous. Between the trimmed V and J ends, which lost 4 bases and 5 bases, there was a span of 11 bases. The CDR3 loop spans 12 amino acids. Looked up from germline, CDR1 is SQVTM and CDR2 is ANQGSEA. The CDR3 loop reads CSVGAGRTEAFF. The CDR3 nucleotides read TGCAGCGTTGGGGCAGGAAGAACTGAAGCTTTCTTT. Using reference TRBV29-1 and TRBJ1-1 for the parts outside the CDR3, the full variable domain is SAVISQKPSRDICQRGTSLTIQCQVDSQVTMMFWYRQQPGQSLTLIATANQGSEATYESGFVIDKFPISRPNLTFSTLTVSNMSPEDSSIYLCSVGAGRTEAFFGQGTRLTVV.

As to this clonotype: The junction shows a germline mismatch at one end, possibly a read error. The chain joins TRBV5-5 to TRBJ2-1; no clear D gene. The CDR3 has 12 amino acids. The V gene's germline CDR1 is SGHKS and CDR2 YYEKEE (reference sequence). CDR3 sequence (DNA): TGTGCTAGCAGCTCGAAAAACAATGAGCAGTTCTTC. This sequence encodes CASSSKNNEQFF.

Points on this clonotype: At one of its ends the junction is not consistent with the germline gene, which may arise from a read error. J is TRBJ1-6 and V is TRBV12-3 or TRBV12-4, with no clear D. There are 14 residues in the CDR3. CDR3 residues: CASSPTWDRSPLRF. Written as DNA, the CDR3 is TGTGCCAGCAGTCCTACGTGGGATCGTTCACCCCTCCGCTTT.